This T cell receptor (beta chain) was sequenced in a study of T-cell reconstitution after alpha-beta-depleted transplantation in children. Notes on the study in general: In some patients, recipient T cells and intrathymic progenitors surviving conditioning explained high day-60 diversity. At one year after transplant, newly produced T cells mostly accounted for T-cell counts and diversity.

There are a few counts of this clonotype. Its antigen is currently unknown. A library of TCRbeta sequences, prepared with unique molecular identifiers, was generated. TCRdb fed the PCR reads into MiXCR, producing one record per CDR3 protein. The table lists fewer than 550,000 distinct CDR3 sequences, about an eighth of them singletons. The source was PBMCs, mostly from graft donor cells, collected 180 days after TCRalphabeta/CD19-depleted stem cell transplant. The origin of this receptor is a female patient between 2 and 15 years old who had a stem cell transplant for aplastic anemia, so the T cells may come from the graft donor.

The CDR3 bases are TGCGCCAGCAGCCAAGAAGGAGACGGTGAGCAGTTCTTC. Amino acids: CASSQEGDGEQFF. V and J are TRBV4-3 and TRBJ2-1; D is unclear. Between the trimmed V and J ends, which lost 0 bases and 9 bases, there was a span of 9 bases. There are 13 residues in the CDR3. Germline-derived CDR1 and CDR2 are LGHNA and YSLEER.